The 32 T cell receptor beta chains in this list originate from one sample, sequenced in a study of high-grade serous ovarian cancer treatment subgroups. Tumor samples were obtained before definitive surgery or chemotherapy. Clones were sequenced by immunoSEQ multiplex PCR, and TCRdb holds only the in-frame ones, with some missing. The top ten hold 5% to 7.5% of the sample, which has more than 8,000 clones, approximately 80% seen once. Source material: tumor tissue. Every receptor here comes from a human donor with high-grade serous ovarian cancer.

The chain uses TRBV6-5 and TRBJ2-7; D gene uncertain. Germline V gives CDR1 MNHEY, CDR2 SVGAGI. Trimming removed 6 bases at V and 5 bases at J, with 20 bases between. The CDR3 contains 15 residues. The CDR3 is CASSPRTGSGDEQYF. The CDR3 nucleotides read TGTGCCAGCAGCCCGAGGACGGGCTCTGGGGACGAGCAGTACTTC.

In regard to this clone: A junction boundary mismatches the germline segment, possibly from a read error. The V gene is TRBV5-6, the J gene TRBJ2-7, with 9 nucleotides matching TRBD1. The CDR3 has 13 residues. The V gene's germline CDR1 is SGHDT and CDR2 YYEEEE. CDR3 nucleotide sequence: TGTGCCAGCAGCTCACAGGGGGCGGAGAGGGTGCACTTC. Encoded protein: CASSSQGAERVHF.

With respect to this clone: Germline is not matched at one junction end, which may reflect a read error. The V and J genes are TRBV12-5 and TRBJ2-7; possible D gene TRBD2, 7 bases. This CDR3 contains 14 residues. Per germline, CDR1 LGHNT and CDR2 FRNRAP. The CDR3 DNA reads TGTGCTAGTGGCTTGGGGGGGCCCTCCTACGAGCAGTACTTC. Translation: CASGLGGPSYEQYF.

This sequence joins TRBV11-2 and TRBJ2-7; the match to TRBD2 covers 7 bases. V gave up 5 bases and J gave up 6 bases; unmatched junction bases: 7. CDR1 and CDR2 (germline): SGHAT, FQNNGV. The CDR3 spans 13 residues. The CDR3 loop reads CASSPRGGFEQYF. CDR3 sequence (DNA): TGTGCCAGCAGCCCCCGGGGAGGGTTCGAGCAGTACTTC.

This chain links TRBV5-4 with TRBJ1-4; a weak D match, TRBD1 (5 bases). Looked up from germline, CDR1 is SGHNT and CDR2 is YYREEE (reference sequence). V was clipped by 4 bases and J by 2 bases, with 15 bases between them. CDR3 length: 16 amino acids. The CDR3 loop reads CASSPGGSGTNEKLFF. Here the CDR3 DNA reads TGTGCCAGCAGCCCCGGGGGTAGCGGCACTAATGAAAAACTGTTTTTT. Variable domain in full (rest from reference TRBV5-4 and TRBJ1-4): ETGVTQSPTHLIKTRGQQVTLRCSSQSGHNTVSWYQQALGQGPQFIFQYYREEENGRGNFPPRFSGLQFPNYSSELNVNALELDDSALYLCASSPGGSGTNEKLFFGSGTQLSVL.

This clone was seen only a few times. This chain uses TRBV2 with TRBJ2-7, with TRBD2 matching 10 bases. The CDR3 contains 14 residues. Germline CDR1 SNHLY, CDR2 FYNNEI. The J segment lost 2 bases and the V segment lost 4 bases, leaving 2 bases of the junction unmatched. Here the CDR3 DNA reads TGTGCCAGCAGTGTAGCGGGGGGTCCCTACGAGCAGTACTTC. The encoded protein is CASSVAGGPYEQYF. Looking up the rest from reference TRBV2 and TRBJ2-7 gives the full variable domain: EPEVTQTPSHQVTQMGQEVILRCVPISNHLYFYWYRQILGQKVEFLVSFYNNEISEKSEIFDDQFSVERPDGSNFTLKIRSTKLEDSAMYFCASSVAGGPYEQYFGPGTRLTVT.

The gene calls are TRBV11-3 and TRBJ1-4; a weak D match, TRBD1 (5 bases). The CDR3 spans 16 residues. The V and J ends lost 3 bases and 3 bases respectively, with 14 bases between them. CDR1 and CDR2 (germline): SGHNT, YENEEA. As DNA, the CDR3 is TGTGCCAGCAGCTTTAGTGACCCCAGGGCTAATGAAAAACTGTTTTTT. Translating gives CASSFSDPRANEKLFF.

The J gene is TRBJ1-6, the V gene TRBV27; D unclear. The CDR3 is made up of 14 amino acids. Trimming pared 10 bases from V and 10 bases from J, leaving 20 bases between. CDR1 and CDR2 (germline): MNHEY, SMNVEV (reference sequence). The chain's CDR3 is CANQPTVLDSPLHF. In nucleotides, the CDR3 is TGTGCCAACCAGCCGACGGTTCTAGACTCACCCCTCCACTTT.

The chain employs TRBV2 and TRBJ1-5; no clear D gene. V dropped 3 bases and J dropped 0 bases, with 9 bases sitting between them. There are 15 residues in the CDR3. CDR1 and CDR2 from the germline V gene are SNHLY and FYNNEI. CDR3 in DNA: TGTGCCAGCAGTGAGAGGCAGATTAGCAATCAGCCCCAGCATTTT. It translates to CASSERQISNQPQHF.

The chain's CDR3 is CASSFRVRRGEDTQYF. The CDR3 DNA reads TGTGCCAGCAGCTTTAGGGTCCGGCGGGGGGAAGATACGCAGTATTTT. This rearrangement joins TRBV7-2 to TRBJ2-3; 8 positions match TRBD2. CDR3 size: 16 residues. The trim removed 3 bases at V and 5 bases at J, leaving 10 bases unmatched. Germline-derived CDR1 and CDR2 are SGHTA and FQGNSA.

The V call is TRBV5-6, the J call TRBJ2-1; perhaps TRBD1 as D (5 bases). Germline V gene sequence: CDR1 SGHDT, CDR2 YYEEEE. Trimming left V 1 base short and J 4 bases short, with 15 bases between. The CDR3 is 16 amino acids. CDR3 DNA sequence: TGTGCCAGCAGCTTGTGGGGCTGGGGCAGATACAATGAGCAGTTCTTC. Its protein is CASSLWGWGRYNEQFF.

CDR3: CASSQQSIQYF. For the CDR3, the DNA is TGTGCCAGTAGCCAACAGAGCATTCAGTACTTC. The rearrangement links TRBV19 to TRBJ2-4; D is undetermined. CDR3 length: 11 amino acids. Germline CDR1 reads LNHDA; CDR2 reads SQIVND (reference sequence). The V and J ends lost 6 bases and 9 bases respectively, with 9 bases between them.

The J gene is TRBJ1-2, the V gene TRBV5-1; D uncertain. CDR1 SGHRS and CDR2 YFSETQ come from the germline V gene. This CDR3 is built from 13 residues. Trimming cost V 0 bases and J 1 base, with 4 bases left between them. The CDR3 DNA follows: TGCGCCAGCAGCTTGGGGAGTAACTATGGCTACACCTTC. Residues: CASSLGSNYGYTF.

The rearrangement joins TRBV7-6 to TRBJ1-6; 8 positions match TRBD1. The V gene's germline CDR1 is SGHVS and CDR2 FNYEAQ. V dropped 5 bases and J dropped 9; count of bases not matched to a gene: 9. This CDR3 has 15 amino acids. CDR3 loop: CASSPDQGAGSPLHF. CDR3 sequence (DNA): TGTGCCAGCAGCCCAGACCAGGGGGCTGGTTCACCCCTCCACTTT.

The chain joins TRBV7-2 to TRBJ1-1; D is perhaps TRBD1 (5 bases). V was trimmed by 1 base and J by 0 bases, leaving 9 bases between them. Germline CDR1 SGHTA, CDR2 FQGNSA. The CDR3 loop spans 15 amino acids. The CDR3 here is CASSLVGGLNTEAFF. The CDR3 nucleotides read TGTGCCAGCAGCTTAGTCGGGGGGTTGAACACTGAAGCTTTCTTT.

The rearrangement uses TRBV6-4 and TRBJ2-3; D not certain. The CDR3 covers 15 residues. V gave up 6 bases and J gave up 2 bases, with 15 bases separating them. Looked up from germline, CDR1 is MRHNA and CDR2 is SNTAGT. The CDR3 protein is CASSPELGITDTQYF. The CDR3 DNA follows: TGTGCCAGCAGCCCGGAGCTAGGAATCACAGATACGCAGTATTTT.

The V call is TRBV6-1, the J call TRBJ1-1, with 7 bases lining up with TRBD1. Germline lookup yields CDR1 MNHNS and CDR2 SASEGT. CDR3 size: 14 residues. With V trimmed by 6 bases and J by 2 bases, 6 bases remained unmatched. This CDR3 reads CASRETGPNTEAFF. As DNA, the CDR3 is TGTGCCAGCAGGGAGACAGGGCCAAACACTGAAGCTTTCTTT.

The gene calls are TRBV27 and TRBJ1-6; 7 bases line up with TRBD1. This CDR3 spans 17 amino acids. V dropped 0 bases and J dropped 7; count of bases not matched to a gene: 9. Germline CDR1 MNHEY, CDR2 SMNVEV (reference sequence). CDR3 region: CASSLSKIRDRNSPLHF. The CDR3 coding sequence is TGTGCCAGCAGTTTATCCAAAATCCGGGACAGAAATTCACCCCTCCACTTT.

This clone has only a few counts. DNA for the CDR3: TGTGCCAGTAGTATTGGTGTGGGTTACCAAGAGACCCAGTACTTC. Its protein is CASSIGVGYQETQYF. This chain links TRBV19 with TRBJ2-5; D remains unclear. Trimming took 3 bases from V and 0 from J, leaving 11 bases between them. This CDR3 comprises 15 residues. Germline V gene lookup returns CDR1 LNHDA and CDR2 SQIVND (reference sequence). The full variable domain, with the rest looked up from reference TRBV19 and TRBJ2-5, is DGGITQSPKYLFRKEGQNVTLSCEQNLNHDAMYWYRQDPGQGLRLIYYSQIVNDFQKGDIAEGYSVSREKKESFPLTVTSAQKNPTAFYLCASSIGVGYQETQYFGPGTRLLVL.

The rearrangement joins TRBV15 to TRBJ1-6; 8 bases line up with TRBD1. With 2 bases clipped from V and 0 bases from J, the junction kept 6 bases outside the gene matches. The CDR3 length is 18 residues. CDR1 and CDR2 from the germline V gene are LNHNV and YYDKDF (reference sequence). CDR3 in DNA: TGTGCCACCAGCAGACGGACAGGGACCCTCTCCTATAATTCACCCCTCCACTTT. Residues: CATSRRTGTLSYNSPLHF. The whole variable domain, filled in from reference TRBV15 and TRBJ1-6, reads DAMVIQNPRYQVTQFGKPVTLSCSQTLNHNVMYWYQQKSSQAPKLLFHYYDKDFNNEADTPDNFQSRRPNTSFCFLDIRSPGLGDTAMYLCATSRRTGTLSYNSPLHFGNGTRLTVT.

The chain uses TRBV5-1 and TRBJ2-5; D may be TRBD1 (7 bases). CDR3 length equals 14 residues. CDR1 and CDR2 from the germline V gene are SGHRS and YFSETQ. Deletions cut 4 bases from V and 2 bases from J, with 12 bases between. CDR3 sequence reads: CASSEQGTQETQYF. Here the CDR3 DNA reads TGCGCCAGCAGCGAACAGGGGACTCAAGAGACCCAGTACTTC.

The chain recombines TRBV30 with TRBJ1-3, with D tentatively TRBD1 (6 bases). V dropped 3 bases and J dropped 4 bases, with 10 bases sitting between them. The CDR3 contains 13 residues. Germline V gene data show CDR1 as GTSNPN and CDR2 as SVGIG (reference sequence). CDR3 nucleotide sequence: TGTGCCTGGAGCGGGGGGGGCGGAAACACCATATATTTT. Protein sequence: CAWSGGGGNTIYF.

This chain uses TRBV7-9 with TRBJ1-2; 9 bases line up with TRBD1. The CDR3 is made up of 16 amino acids. Germline loops: CDR1 SEHNR, CDR2 FQNEAQ (reference sequence). V lost 6 bases, J lost 4 bases, and 12 bases stayed unmatched. The CDR3 DNA follows: TGTGCCAGCAGGCGGGCGGGACAGGGTAGTGCCTATGGCTACACCTTC. Amino acids: CASRRAGQGSAYGYTF.

There are a few counts of this clone. The gene calls are TRBV19 and TRBJ2-6, with a possible D match to TRBD1 (5 bases). The V and J ends lost 7 bases and 2 bases respectively, with 12 bases between them. The CDR3 has 15 residues. CDR1 and CDR2 (germline): LNHDA, SQIVND (reference sequence). The CDR3 spells CASKMQGAGANVLTF. In DNA form, the CDR3 reads TGTGCCAGTAAAATGCAGGGTGCTGGGGCCAACGTCCTGACTTTC.

The V and J genes are TRBV19 and TRBJ1-5, with D tentatively TRBD1 (6 bases). The CDR3 is 14 residues long. V was cut by 1 base and J by 4 bases, with 8 bases left in between. From germline, CDR1 is LNHDA and CDR2 SQIVND (reference sequence). CDR3 nucleotides: TGTGCCAGTAGTATAGGGACAGAAAATCAGCCCCAGCATTTT. It codes for CASSIGTENQPQHF.

The V gene is TRBV12-5, the J gene TRBJ2-5, with D uncertain. V was trimmed by 6 bases and J by 1 base, leaving 12 bases between them. CDR1 is LGHNT, CDR2 FRNRAP, per germline. This CDR3 is 14 amino acids long. CDR3: CASGPKGLQETQYF. For the CDR3, the DNA is TGTGCTAGTGGCCCCAAGGGTCTCCAAGAGACCCAGTACTTC.

This rearrangement joins TRBV6-5 to TRBJ1-6; 7 bases line up with TRBD1. V was clipped by 6 bases and J by 5 bases; unmatched bases: 7. CDR1 and CDR2 from the germline V gene are MNHEY and SVGAGI. The CDR3 is 15 amino acids. CDR3 coding DNA: TGTGCCAGCAGGAAACAGGGGTCCGATAATTCACCCCTCCACTTT. It encodes CASRKQGSDNSPLHF.

The chain carries TRBV7-2 and TRBJ2-7; 12 bases are shared with TRBD2. Trimming at V came to 4 bases and at J to 2 bases, leaving 3 bases not matched to a gene. The CDR3 runs 15 residues. Germline values: CDR1 SGHTA, CDR2 FQGNSA. The CDR3 DNA reads as TGTGCCAGCAGCTCCAGGACTAGCGGGACCTACGAGCAGTACTTC. Translating gives CASSSRTSGTYEQYF.

The rearrangement links TRBV7-3 to TRBJ2-2; unclear D gene. CDR1 SGHTA and CDR2 FQGTGA come from the germline V gene. The germline V and J ends were trimmed by 0 bases and 0 bases, with 20 bases remaining between them. The CDR3 is 20 amino acids. The CDR3 nucleotides read TGTGCCAGCAGCTTAACCCCGTGGCACCCACTCATCGCGAACACCGGGGAGCTGTTTTTT. Translated, it gives CASSLTPWHPLIANTGELFF.

The gene calls are TRBV5-1 and TRBJ1-1; maybe TRBD1 (6 bases). This CDR3 comprises 18 residues. The V end lost 0 bases, the J end lost 0 bases, and 18 bases lay between the germline ends. Looked up from germline, CDR1 is SGHRS and CDR2 is YFSETQ. As DNA, the CDR3 is TGCGCCAGCAGCTTGGACCCTAGGGGGGAACAGCTGAACACTGAAGCTTTCTTT. Translating it yields CASSLDPRGEQLNTEAFF.

The chain couples TRBV6-1 to TRBJ1-1, with D tentatively TRBD1 (6 bases). V shed 6 bases and J shed 5 bases, with 13 bases lying between them. Germline V gene lookup returns CDR1 MNHNS and CDR2 SASEGT. This CDR3 is built from 13 residues. CDR3 in amino acids: CASSRTEWTEAFF. The CDR3, as DNA: TGTGCCAGCAGCAGGACAGAATGGACTGAAGCTTTCTTT.

This clone showed up just a few times. The V call is TRBV18, the J call TRBJ1-4; the D is unclear. Germline assignment: CDR1 KGHSH and CDR2 LQKENI. V was shortened by 6 bases and J by 7 bases, with 12 bases between the two germline ends. The CDR3 is made up of 13 amino acids. This CDR3 reads CASSSYWGEKLFF. In DNA, the CDR3 is TGTGCCAGCTCCTCCTACTGGGGTGAAAAACTGTTTTTT.